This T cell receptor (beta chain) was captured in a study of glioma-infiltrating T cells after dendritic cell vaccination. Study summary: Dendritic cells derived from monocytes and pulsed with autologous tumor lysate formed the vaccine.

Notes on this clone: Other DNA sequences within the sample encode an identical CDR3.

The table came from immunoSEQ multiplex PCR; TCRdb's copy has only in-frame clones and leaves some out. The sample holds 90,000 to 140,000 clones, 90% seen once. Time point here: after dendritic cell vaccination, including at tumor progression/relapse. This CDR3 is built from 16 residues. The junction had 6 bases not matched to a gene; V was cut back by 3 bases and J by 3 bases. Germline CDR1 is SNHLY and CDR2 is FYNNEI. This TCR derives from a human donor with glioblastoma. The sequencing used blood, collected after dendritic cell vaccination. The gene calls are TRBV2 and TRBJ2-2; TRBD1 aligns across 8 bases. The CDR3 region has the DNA TGTGCCAGCAGTGATAGGCAGGGGGCCGACACCGGGGAGCTGTTTTTT. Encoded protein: CASSDRQGADTGELFF.